The next 23 T cell receptor beta chains were all read from a single sample in a study of blood T cell repertoires in COVID-19. TCRdb keeps only in-frame clones here, not all; method: immunoSEQ multiplex PCR. This sample has 60,000 to 90,000 clones, with around 90% found just once. Source material: peripheral blood. These receptors were taken from a woman older than 75 with active or convalescent COVID-19.

The chain has TRBV28 and TRBJ1-5; tentative D call: TRBD1 (5 bases). From germline, CDR1 is MDHEN and CDR2 SYDVKM. This CDR3 is 14 amino acids long. V was shortened by 3 bases and J by 6 bases, with 12 bases between the two germline ends. DNA for the CDR3: TGTGCCAGCAGTTTGGCAGGGATGGTTCAGCCCCAGCATTTT. Translation: CASSLAGMVQPQHF.

The chain employs TRBV19 and TRBJ2-7, with 7 bases aligning to TRBD1. Unmatched junction bases numbered 9, after V lost 5 bases and J lost 2 bases. CDR1 is LNHDA and CDR2 is SQIVND in the germline V gene (reference sequence). The CDR3 is 15 residues long. The CDR3 sequence: CASSLHGQAAYEQYF. The CDR3 coding sequence is TGTGCCAGTAGTCTTCATGGACAGGCCGCCTACGAGCAGTACTTC.

This clone is judged medium-sized. The chain recombines TRBV28 with TRBJ2-6; TRBD1 matches at 7 bases. The CDR3 consists of 16 residues. In germline, CDR1 is MDHEN, CDR2 SYDVKM. The junction had 6 bases not matched to a gene; V was cut back by 6 bases and J by 1 base. The CDR3 is CASRGQELSGANVLTF. The CDR3 DNA reads TGTGCCAGCAGAGGACAGGAGCTATCTGGGGCCAACGTCCTGACTTTC.

This rearrangement joins TRBV5-1 to TRBJ2-6; a possible D gene is TRBD1 (5 bases). V lost 4 bases, J lost 0 bases, and 14 bases lay in between. The CDR3 runs to 17 residues. Germline assignment: CDR1 SGHRS and CDR2 YFSETQ. The CDR3 nucleotides read TGCGCCAGCAGCCCGGCAGGGTGGGGCTCTGGGGCCAACGTCCTGACTTTC. It yields the protein CASSPAGWGSGANVLTF.

CDR3 protein: CASSPSGGETQYF. The CDR3 DNA reads as TGTGCCAGCAGTCCTAGCGGGGGAGAGACCCAGTACTTC. The chain carries TRBV12-3 or TRBV12-4 and TRBJ2-5, with 10 bases that match TRBD2. The CDR3 has 13 amino acids. V was pared by 5 bases and J by 4 bases, with 1 base of the junction left unmatched.

This chain uses TRBV18 with TRBJ2-3, with no clear D. This CDR3 comprises 15 residues. V lost 5 bases and J 3 bases, leaving 15 bases between the germline ends. Germline V lookup: CDR1 KGHSH, CDR2 LQKENI. Here the CDR3 reads CASSMVAAATDTQYF. DNA of the CDR3: TGTGCCAGCTCAATGGTGGCGGCAGCAACAGATACGCAGTATTTT.

The chain employs TRBV11-3 and TRBJ2-7, with 7 bases matching TRBD1. The CDR3 runs 13 residues. Trimming took 3 bases from V and 3 from J; bases not matched to a gene: 2. Germline lookup yields CDR1 SGHNT and CDR2 YENEEA. The CDR3 bases are TGTGCCAGCAGCTTGGGACAGTACTACGAGCAGTACTTC. Translation gives CASSLGQYYEQYF.

This clone was seen only a few times. V is TRBV21-1 and J is TRBJ1-5; TRBD1, as called in the table, went unchecked against the DNA. TRBV21-1 is a pseudogene locus. The CDR3 spans 19 residues. The CDR3 DNA reads as TGTGCCAGCAGCAAAGATAGGGGACAGGTTTCCTCCGGCAATCAGCCCCAGCATTTT. Amino acid sequence: CASSKDRGQVSSGNQPQHF.

The chain joins TRBV6-5 to TRBJ2-7; possible D gene TRBD1, 6 bases. Germline CDR1 is MNHEY and CDR2 is SVGAGI. The CDR3 length is 14 residues. V lost 7 bases and J lost 3, with 16 bases in between. The CDR3 reads CASTYDRTLYEQYF. The CDR3, as DNA: TGTGCCAGCACATACGACAGGACCCTCTACGAGCAGTACTTC.

The chain is built from TRBV9 and TRBJ2-5; 8 nucleotides match TRBD2. Trimming removed 2 bases from V and 3 bases from J; junction bases left unmatched: 3. Germline-derived CDR1 and CDR2 are SGDLS and YYNGEE. The CDR3 sequence is 14 residues long. CDR3: CASSVSGGEETQYF. The CDR3 DNA follows: TGTGCCAGCAGCGTGTCCGGGGGGGAAGAGACCCAGTACTTC.

This chain joins TRBV29-1 and TRBJ2-1; maybe TRBD1 (6 bases). In germline, CDR1 is SQVTM, CDR2 ANQGSEA. Between the trimmed V and J ends, which lost 7 bases and 8 bases, there was a span of 12 bases. The CDR3 loop spans 11 amino acids. The CDR3, as DNA: TGCAGCGCAGAACAGGGCTATGAGCAGTTCTTC. Translation: CSAEQGYEQFF.

The rearrangement links TRBV11-2 to TRBJ2-5, with D possibly being TRBD2 (5 bases). Deletions cut 4 bases from V and 1 base from J, with 16 bases between. Germline assignment: CDR1 SGHAT and CDR2 FQNNGV. The CDR3 is made up of 16 amino acids. The CDR3 DNA reads as TGTGCCAGCAGCTCAAGAGGTCGGGGATTCCAAGAGACCCAGTACTTC. Translated, it gives CASSSRGRGFQETQYF.

The chain employs TRBV16 and TRBJ2-3, with a weak D call TRBD1 (6 bases). The V end was cut by 0 bases, the J end by 11 bases, with 9 bases between. CDR3 length: 12 amino acids. CDR1 and CDR2 (germline): KGHSY, FQNENV. The CDR3 here is CASSQSGTRQYF. The CDR3 DNA sequence: TGTGCCAGCAGCCAATCCGGGACAAGGCAGTATTTT.

V usage is TRBV11-2 and J usage is TRBJ2-3; a weak D match, TRBD2 (6 bases). V gave up 1 base and J gave up 4 bases, with 12 bases separating them. Germline CDR1 and CDR2: SGHAT and FQNNGV. There are 15 residues in the CDR3. In DNA, the CDR3 is TGTGCCAGCAGCTTAGCCGGGAGTAGTGCAGATACGCAGTATTTT. As protein: CASSLAGSSADTQYF.

The rearrangement links TRBV5-1 to TRBJ1-1, with unresolved D. The CDR3 length is 13 residues. V shed 3 bases and J shed 1 base, with 7 bases lying between them. Germline CDR1 reads SGHRS; CDR2 reads YFSETQ. In DNA, the CDR3 is TGCGCCAGCAGCTCCTACAGGAACACTGAAGCTTTCTTT. Encoded protein: CASSSYRNTEAFF. Using reference TRBV5-1 and TRBJ1-1 for the parts outside the CDR3, the full variable domain is KAGVTQTPRYLIKTRGQQVTLSCSPISGHRSVSWYQQTPGQGLQFLFEYFSETQRNKGNFPGRFSGRQFSNSRSEMNVSTLELGDSALYLCASSSYRNTEAFFGQGTRLTVV.

The chain employs TRBV19 and TRBJ1-2, with 7 positions matching TRBD1. Looked up from germline, CDR1 is LNHDA and CDR2 is SQIVND (reference sequence). After removal of 5 bases from V and 2 bases from J, the junction contained 8 bases not matched to a gene. This CDR3 is 15 amino acids long. The CDR3 reads CASSGRQGRNYGYTF. The CDR3 nucleotides are TGTGCCAGTAGTGGACGACAGGGAAGGAACTATGGCTACACCTTC. The variable domain in full, completed from reference TRBV19 and TRBJ1-2, reads DGGITQSPKYLFRKEGQNVTLSCEQNLNHDAMYWYRQDPGQGLRLIYYSQIVNDFQKGDIAEGYSVSREKKESFPLTVTSAQKNPTAFYLCASSGRQGRNYGYTFGSGTRLTVV.

The chain couples TRBV18 to TRBJ2-7; possible D gene TRBD1, 6 bases. Germline V gives CDR1 KGHSH, CDR2 LQKENI. The germline V and J ends were trimmed by 4 bases and 2 bases, with 9 bases remaining between them. This CDR3 contains 13 residues. The CDR3 sequence: CASSRTATYEQYF. The CDR3 bases are TGTGCCAGCTCACGGACAGCAACCTACGAGCAGTACTTC.

V and J are TRBV18 and TRBJ1-3; possible D gene TRBD1, 5 bases. The V end was cut by 2 bases, the J end by 1 base, with 9 bases between. This CDR3 spans 15 amino acids. Germline lookup yields CDR1 KGHSH and CDR2 LQKENI. The CDR3 loop reads CASSPDRPSGNTIYF. Here the CDR3 DNA reads TGTGCCAGCTCACCAGACAGACCTTCTGGAAACACCATATATTTT. Based on the CDR3 plus reference TRBV18 and TRBJ1-3, the full variable domain is NAGVMQNPRHLVRRRGQEARLRCSPMKGHSHVYWYRQLPEEGLKFMVYLQKENIIDESGMPKERFSAEFPKEGPSILRIQQVVRGDSAAYFCASSPDRPSGNTIYFGEGSWLTVV.

There are many counts of this clone. The rearrangement joins TRBV5-1 to TRBJ1-6; D perhaps matches TRBD1 (5 bases). V shed 0 bases and J shed 10 bases, with 8 bases lying between them. CDR1 SGHRS and CDR2 YFSETQ come from the germline V gene. This CDR3 has 13 residues. The CDR3 nucleotides are TGCGCCAGCAGCTTGGGCCAGGGATCACCCCTCCACTTT. It translates to CASSLGQGSPLHF.

V is TRBV2 and J is TRBJ2-3, with 8 bases lining up with TRBD1. The germline V gene has CDR1 SNHLY and CDR2 FYNNEI. With 6 bases clipped from V and 0 bases from J, the junction kept 5 bases outside the gene matches. The CDR3 totals 15 residues. The CDR3 DNA reads as TGTGCCAGCAGGGACAGGGAAACTAGCACAGATACGCAGTATTTT. This encodes CASRDRETSTDTQYF.

The chain is built from TRBV28 and TRBJ1-2; 11 nucleotides agree with TRBD1. The CDR3 has 15 amino acids. Germline loops: CDR1 MDHEN, CDR2 SYDVKM. V shed 4 bases, J shed 5 bases, and the junction held 6 bases outside the gene matches. The CDR3 DNA reads as TGTGCCAGCAGTTCGGGGGACAGGGGGGTGTATGGCTACACCTTC. Its translation is CASSSGDRGVYGYTF.

The chain couples TRBV18 to TRBJ1-2, with 8 bases matching TRBD1. The CDR3 totals 12 residues. J was trimmed by 8 bases and V by 3 bases; bases with no gene match: 2. Germline lookup yields CDR1 KGHSH and CDR2 LQKENI. This CDR3 is CASSPGQGGYTF. DNA of the CDR3: TGTGCCAGCTCACCCGGACAGGGAGGCTACACCTTC. Filled out from reference TRBV18 and TRBJ1-2, the complete variable domain reads NAGVMQNPRHLVRRRGQEARLRCSPMKGHSHVYWYRQLPEEGLKFMVYLQKENIIDESGMPKERFSAEFPKEGPSILRIQQVVRGDSAAYFCASSPGQGGYTFGSGTRLTVV.

The gene calls are TRBV16 and TRBJ2-3; 7 nucleotides match TRBD2. CDR1 is KGHSY and CDR2 is FQNENV in the germline V gene. V trimming: 0 bases; J trimming: 4 bases; junction bases outside the gene matches: 16. This CDR3 has 19 amino acids. This CDR3 reads CASSQSLGREAGDPDTQYF. For the CDR3, the DNA is TGTGCCAGCAGCCAATCGTTGGGTCGGGAGGCGGGAGATCCAGATACGCAGTATTTT.